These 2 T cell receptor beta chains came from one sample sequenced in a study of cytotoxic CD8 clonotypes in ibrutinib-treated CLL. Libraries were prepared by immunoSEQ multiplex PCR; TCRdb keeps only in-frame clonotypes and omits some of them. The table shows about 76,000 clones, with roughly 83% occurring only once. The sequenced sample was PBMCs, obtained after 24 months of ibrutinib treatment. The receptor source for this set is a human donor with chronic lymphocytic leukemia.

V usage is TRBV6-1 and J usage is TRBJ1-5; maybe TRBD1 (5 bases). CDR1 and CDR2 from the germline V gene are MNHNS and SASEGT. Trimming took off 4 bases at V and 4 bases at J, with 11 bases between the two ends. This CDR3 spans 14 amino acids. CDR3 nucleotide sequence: TGTGCCAGCAGTGGCGACAGCTGGAATCAGCCCCAGCATTTT. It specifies CASSGDSWNQPQHF.

CDR3 amino acids: CASSSNRGLSYEQYF. In DNA form, the CDR3 reads TGTGCCAGCAGTTCCAACAGGGGCCTCTCCTACGAGCAGTACTTC. The chain has TRBV28 and TRBJ2-7; 7 bases are shared with TRBD1. J gave up 0 bases and V 4 bases, and 6 bases lay outside the gene matches. CDR1 and CDR2 from the germline V gene are MDHEN and SYDVKM. The CDR3 loop spans 15 amino acids.